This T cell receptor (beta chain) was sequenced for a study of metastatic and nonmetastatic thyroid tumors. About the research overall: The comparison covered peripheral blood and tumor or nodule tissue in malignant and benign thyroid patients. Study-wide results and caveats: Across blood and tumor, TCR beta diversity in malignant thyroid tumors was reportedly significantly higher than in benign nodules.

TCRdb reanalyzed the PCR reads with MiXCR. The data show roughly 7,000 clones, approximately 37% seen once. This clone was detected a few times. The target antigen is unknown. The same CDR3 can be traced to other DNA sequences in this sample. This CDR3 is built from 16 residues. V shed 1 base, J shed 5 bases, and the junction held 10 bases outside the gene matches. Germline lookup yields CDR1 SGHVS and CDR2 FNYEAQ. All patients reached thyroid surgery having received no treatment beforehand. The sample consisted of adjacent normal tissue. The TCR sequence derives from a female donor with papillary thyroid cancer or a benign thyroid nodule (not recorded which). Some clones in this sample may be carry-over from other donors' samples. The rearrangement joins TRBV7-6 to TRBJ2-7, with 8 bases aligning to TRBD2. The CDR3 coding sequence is TGTGCCAGCAGCTTAGAACGCGGGAGGCTGATAGACGAGCAGTACTTC. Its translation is CASSLERGRLIDEQYF. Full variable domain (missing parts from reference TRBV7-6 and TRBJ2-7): GAGVSQSPRYKVTKRGQDVALRCDPISGHVSLYWYRQALGQGPEFLTYFNYEAQQDKSGLPNDRFSAERPEGSISTLTIQRTEQRDSAMYRCASSLERGRLIDEQYFGPGTRLTVT.